A single TCR beta chain is shown here with its context. The sample belongs to a study of cytotoxic CD8 clonotypes in ibrutinib-treated CLL. In the study overall: Of the patients, about a dozen were relapsed/refractory, about 16 treatment-naive and approximately 18 IGHV unmutated.

Germline CDR1 and CDR2: PRHDT and FYEKMQ (reference sequence). The length of the CDR3 is 12 residues. J gave up 5 bases and V 2 bases, and 0 bases lay outside the gene matches. Produced via immunoSEQ multiplex PCR; TCRdb's table is partial and in-frame only. The data hold 50,000 to 70,000 clones, with approximately 54% observed a single time. The chain couples TRBV13 to TRBJ2-7; 7 bases are a match to TRBD1. The source is a human donor with chronic lymphocytic leukemia. The sequencing here drew on PBMCs, taken at disease progression, from a patient treated with ibrutinib. The CDR3 DNA sequence: TGTGCCAGCAGCTTACAGGGGGACGAGCAGTACTTC. Its protein product is CASSLQGDEQYF.